This note documents a single T cell receptor beta chain sequence. The antigen is not known. Trimming removed 5 bases from V and 1 base from J, with 8 bases in between. The CDR3 is 13 amino acids. Germline CDR1 is KGHSH and CDR2 is LQKENI. The sample comes from a study of cytomegalovirus exposure and HLA in healthy donors. As for the study in general: Genotyping of more than 300 donors showed that roughly 83% belonged to the Caucasian-associated ancestry cluster. General study results and limits: Most CMV-associated TCR beta chains were later found to appear HLA-restricted. Analyzed later, association rates of TCRs varied across HLA loci, with DRB1 most and HLA-C fewest. Accurate prediction of most subjects' HLA-A and HLA-B alleles from TCR beta sequences was reported.

Use of 60 Vbeta and 13 Jbeta primers characterized the PCR. Assay: immunoSEQ multiplex PCR; the TCRdb copy retains only in-frame clones and omits some. In the table there are over 150,000 clones, less than 85% of which are singletons. The TCR sequence derives from a man aged 18 to 29 in good health and CMV-seronegative. This chain connects TRBV18 to TRBJ1-1; D is uncertain. Input material: PBMCs. The CDR3, as DNA: TGTGCCAGCTCAGCTCAGAAGAACACTGAAGCTTTCTTT. This gives the protein CASSAQKNTEAFF. The whole variable domain, filled in from reference TRBV18 and TRBJ1-1, reads NAGVMQNPRHLVRRRGQEARLRCSPMKGHSHVYWYRQLPEEGLKFMVYLQKENIIDESGMPKERFSAEFPKEGPSILRIQQVVRGDSAAYFCASSAQKNTEAFFGQGTRLTVV.